Below are 28 T cell receptor beta chains sequenced from a single sample in a study of T cell clonotyping in hematopoietic cell transplantation. TCRdb's table, derived via immunoSEQ multiplex PCR, lists solely in-frame clones and lacks some. Here the sample spans 6,500 to 8,500 clones, around nine tenths being singletons. This specimen was PBMCs, taken 180 days after allogeneic stem cell transplant. These TCRs come from a female patient between 50 and 59 years old who had an allogeneic stem cell transplant from an unrelated donor, so the T cells may come from the graft donor. Some clones in this sample may be carry-over from other donors' samples.

The chain combines TRBV7-2 with TRBJ1-5; unclear D gene. The V and J ends lost 3 bases and 3 bases respectively, with 9 bases between them. The CDR3 sequence is 14 residues long. Germline lookup yields CDR1 SGHTA and CDR2 FQGNSA. CDR3 protein: CASSFLGSNQPQHF. The CDR3 DNA reads as TGTGCCAGCAGCTTTTTAGGGTCCAATCAGCCCCAGCATTTT.

V and J are TRBV4-3 and TRBJ1-4; the match to TRBD1 covers 7 bases. Germline V CDR1 and CDR2: LGHNA, YSLEER. The CDR3 is made up of 16 amino acids. The V gene end was trimmed by 2 bases and the J gene end by 1 base; junction bases not matched to a gene: 4. CDR3 DNA: TGCGCCAGCAGCCAAAGCAGGGGGGTAACTAATGAAAAACTGTTTTTT. Amino acids: CASSQSRGVTNEKLFF.

The J gene is TRBJ1-5, the V gene TRBV19; D remains ambiguous. Between the trimmed V and J ends, which lost 5 bases and 5 bases, there was a span of 10 bases. This CDR3 is built from 13 residues. Germline CDR1 and CDR2: LNHDA and SQIVND (reference sequence). The DNA for the CDR3 is TGTGCCAGTAGTTCTCTTAATGATCAGCCCCAGCATTTT. Protein: CASSSLNDQPQHF.

The chain has TRBV5-1 and TRBJ1-3; possibly TRBD1 for D (6 bases). The CDR3 runs to 15 residues. Germline assignment: CDR1 SGHRS and CDR2 YFSETQ. V lost 3 bases to trimming and J lost 0 bases, with 10 bases between them. The CDR3 DNA sequence: TGCGCCAGCAGCTCGGACAGCTCCTCTGGAAACACCATATATTTT. Encoded protein: CASSSDSSSGNTIYF.

The V and J genes are TRBV19 and TRBJ1-5; possible D gene TRBD1, 5 bases. From germline, CDR1 is LNHDA and CDR2 SQIVND (reference sequence). The CDR3 covers 13 residues. V was shortened by 5 bases and J by 6 bases, with 11 bases between the two germline ends. CDR3 sequence: CASSGQGLQPQHF. CDR3 DNA sequence: TGTGCCAGTAGTGGTCAGGGACTTCAGCCCCAGCATTTT.

The chain links TRBV28 to TRBJ1-1, with no clear D. The CDR3 covers 13 residues. Germline loops: CDR1 MDHEN, CDR2 SYDVKM. V lost 7 bases to trimming and J lost 4 bases, with 13 bases between them. CDR3 protein: CASIPPGGTEAFF. The CDR3 DNA reads as TGTGCCAGCATCCCTCCCGGTGGCACTGAAGCTTTCTTT.

CDR3 DNA: TGTGCCAGCAGTATCCGGCTTGAAGCTTTCTTT. Translated: CASSIRLEAFF. The chain carries TRBV27 and TRBJ1-1; D uncertain. Germline CDR1 is MNHEY and CDR2 is SMNVEV (reference sequence). The CDR3 covers 11 residues. V gave up 5 bases and J gave up 7 bases, with 8 bases separating them.

This sequence joins TRBV7-2 and TRBJ2-6; no clear D gene. V lost 0 bases, J lost 0 bases, and 6 bases lay in between. The CDR3 length is 16 residues. Germline V lookup: CDR1 SGHTA, CDR2 FQGNSA. DNA for the CDR3: TGTGCCAGCAGCTTAGCCCCCAGCTCTGGGGCCAACGTCCTGACTTTC. It encodes CASSLAPSSGANVLTF.

This chain uses TRBV6-4 with TRBJ2-7; D possibly corresponds to TRBD1 (5 bases). V lost 7 bases, J lost 1 base, and 5 bases lay in between. Germline lookup yields CDR1 MRHNA and CDR2 SNTAGT. The CDR3 sequence is 11 residues long. In DNA, the CDR3 is TGTGCCAGCAAGGGGTCCTACGAGCAGTACTTC. It specifies CASKGSYEQYF.

This chain joins TRBV10-3 and TRBJ2-7, with D unclear. The CDR3 length is 15 residues. Trimming stripped 0 bases from V and 2 bases from J, with 11 bases between. Looked up from germline, CDR1 is ENHRY and CDR2 is SYGVKD. The CDR3 nucleotides read TGTGCCATCAGTGAGTCGAGGCTTTCCACCTACGAGCAGTACTTC. Its protein product is CAISESRLSTYEQYF.

The sample holds one count of this clone. The V and J genes are TRBV11-2 and TRBJ2-5; D ambiguous. V lost 0 bases, J lost 5 bases, and 7 bases lay in between. The CDR3 has 13 amino acids. The germline V gene encodes CDR1 SGHAT and CDR2 FQNNGV. The CDR3 nucleotides read TGTGCCAGCAGCTTAGAAGAGCAGGAGACCCAGTACTTC. Its protein product is CASSLEEQETQYF.

The rearrangement uses TRBV30 and TRBJ1-3; TRBD1 might be the D (6 bases). V lost 3 bases and J lost 8, with 26 bases in between. The CDR3 is made up of 17 amino acids. CDR1 is GTSNPN and CDR2 is SVGIG in the germline V gene (reference sequence). The DNA of the CDR3 is TGTGCCTGGAGCGATCTCCCAACTTTCAGGGGCTTGGACACCATATATTTT. Translating gives CAWSDLPTFRGLDTIYF.

The genes are TRBV2 and TRBJ1-1; no firm D call. The CDR3 length is 12 residues. The V and J ends lost 10 bases and 2 bases respectively, with 11 bases between them. Germline V gene data show CDR1 as SNHLY and CDR2 as FYNNEI. CDR3 sequence: CATRVSNTEAFF. The CDR3 DNA reads TGTGCCACGAGGGTGTCCAACACTGAAGCTTTCTTT. Filled out from reference TRBV2 and TRBJ1-1, the complete variable domain reads EPEVTQTPSHQVTQMGQEVILRCVPISNHLYFYWYRQILGQKVEFLVSFYNNEISEKSEIFDDQFSVERPDGSNFTLKIRSTKLEDSAMYFCATRVSNTEAFFGQGTRLTVV.

The chain employs TRBV12-5 and TRBJ2-7; possible D gene TRBD1, 6 bases. V lost 5 bases, J lost 2 bases, and 16 bases lay in between. Germline assignment: CDR1 LGHNT and CDR2 FRNRAP. The CDR3 has 15 residues. CDR3 sequence (DNA): TGTGCTAGTGGTGCCGCCAACAGGGTACCCTACGAGCAGTACTTC. Its protein product is CASGAANRVPYEQYF.

This chain's CDR3 is CASSQGQRLYGYTF. The CDR3 bases are TGTGCCAGCAGCCAGGGACAGCGGCTGTATGGCTACACCTTC. The chain combines TRBV6-5 with TRBJ1-2; 7 bases agree with TRBD1. With V trimmed by 6 bases and J by 5 bases, 9 bases remained unmatched. The CDR3 is 14 residues long. Germline-derived CDR1 and CDR2 are MNHEY and SVGAGI.

This sequence joins TRBV7-2 and TRBJ1-1; tentatively, D is TRBD1 (5 bases). Germline-derived CDR1 and CDR2 are SGHTA and FQGNSA. Trimming removed 1 base from V and 6 bases from J, with 9 bases in between. The CDR3 has 13 residues. The CDR3 reads CASSLGGVPEAFF. The CDR3 nucleotides read TGTGCCAGCAGCTTAGGGGGGGTACCTGAAGCTTTCTTT.

The V and J genes are TRBV2 and TRBJ1-1; 9 bases agree with TRBD1. Germline V gives CDR1 SNHLY, CDR2 FYNNEI. Trimming at V came to 8 bases and at J to 4 bases, leaving 17 bases not matched to a gene. The CDR3 is made up of 17 amino acids. CDR3 loop: CASCYRGQGFVGTEAFF. In nucleotides, the CDR3 is TGTGCCAGCTGTTACCGGGGACAGGGTTTTGTTGGCACTGAAGCTTTCTTT.

V usage is TRBV23-1 and J usage is TRBJ2-3, with 9 bases identical to TRBD1. TRBV23-1 is reported as an ORF; its role is uncertain. There are 16 residues in the CDR3. The trim removed 5 bases at V and 2 bases at J, leaving 8 bases unmatched. The CDR3 is CASSGGDRVVTDTQYF. CDR3 nucleotide sequence: TGCGCCAGCAGTGGGGGGGACAGGGTCGTCACAGATACGCAGTATTTT.

The rearrangement links TRBV5-1 to TRBJ1-1, with D possibly TRBD1 on 6 matching bases. V was pared by 2 bases and J by 8 bases, with 13 bases between. The CDR3 has 13 amino acids. From germline, CDR1 is SGHRS and CDR2 YFSETQ. The CDR3 DNA reads TGCGCCAGCAGCTTTGGACAGACACGAGAAGCTTTCTTT. It is translated as CASSFGQTREAFF.

The V gene is TRBV7-3, the J gene TRBJ2-1; perhaps TRBD2 as D (6 bases). V was pared by 5 bases and J by 9 bases, with 14 bases between. The CDR3 totals 13 residues. Germline V lookup: CDR1 SGHTA, CDR2 FQGTGA. CDR3 sequence: CASSPSSVGEQFF. CDR3 coding DNA: TGTGCCAGCAGCCCCTCTAGCGTTGGTGAGCAGTTCTTC.

V is TRBV2 and J is TRBJ1-5; D remains unclear. Between the trimmed V and J ends, which lost 3 bases and 5 bases, there was a span of 5 bases. The germline gives CDR1 SNHLY, CDR2 FYNNEI. This CDR3 comprises 12 residues. CDR3 coding DNA: TGTGCCAGCAGTGAGGGAGATCAGCCCCAGCATTTT. Residues: CASSEGDQPQHF.

This clone is a singleton in its sample. This sequence joins TRBV7-9 and TRBJ1-1, with D unresolved. This CDR3 has 13 amino acids. The V end was cut by 5 bases, the J end by 0 bases, with 7 bases between. CDR1 SEHNR and CDR2 FQNEAQ come from the germline V gene (reference sequence). CDR3 DNA sequence: TGTGCCAGCAGCCCTATACTGAACACTGAAGCTTTCTTT. It codes for CASSPILNTEAFF.

This chain joins TRBV7-2 and TRBJ1-5; possibly TRBD1 for D (5 bases). The germline gives CDR1 SGHTA, CDR2 FQGNSA. V was pared by 4 bases and J by 0 bases, with 7 bases between. The CDR3 has 14 residues. The CDR3 sequence is CASSYDSSNQPQHF. Written as DNA, the CDR3 is TGTGCCAGCAGCTACGACAGTAGCAATCAGCCCCAGCATTTT.

J is TRBJ2-3 and V is TRBV27, with unresolved D. This CDR3 contains 14 residues. Germline V gene lookup returns CDR1 MNHEY and CDR2 SMNVEV (reference sequence). V lost 2 bases and J lost 2, with 8 bases in between. CDR3 region: CASSLRVHTDTQYF. Here the CDR3 DNA reads TGTGCCAGCAGTTTACGGGTCCACACAGATACGCAGTATTTT.

The chain couples TRBV4-1 to TRBJ2-7; 10 nucleotides align to TRBD2. Germline-derived CDR1 and CDR2 are MGHRA and YSYEKL. There are 15 residues in the CDR3. V was pared by 2 bases and J by 0 bases, with 1 base of the junction left unmatched. This CDR3 reads CASSQTSGISYEQYF. CDR3 sequence (DNA): TGCGCCAGCAGCCAAACTAGCGGGATCTCCTACGAGCAGTACTTC.

This chain joins TRBV6-1 and TRBJ2-7, with a tentative D call TRBD2 (6 bases). Per the germline V gene, CDR1 is MNHNS and CDR2 is SASEGT. V was shortened by 7 bases and J by 4 bases, with 20 bases between the two germline ends. The length of the CDR3 is 15 residues. CDR3 in amino acids: CASKELQVEGYEQYV. The CDR3 nucleotides read TGTGCCAGCAAGGAGCTACAGGTGGAGGGGTACGAGCAGTACGTC.

The chain recombines TRBV5-5 with TRBJ1-2; D not resolved. CDR1 and CDR2 (germline): SGHKS, YYEKEE (reference sequence). CDR3 length equals 15 residues. Deletions cut 4 bases from V and 4 bases from J, with 17 bases between. As DNA, the CDR3 is TGTGCCAGCAGCAATCTAACTGGACTACCCTATGGCTACACCTTC. Translation: CASSNLTGLPYGYTF.

This chain joins TRBV19 and TRBJ1-2, with D possibly TRBD1 on 5 matching bases. The germline CDR1 and CDR2 sequences are LNHDA and SQIVND (reference sequence). V was trimmed by 3 bases and J by 6 bases, leaving 17 bases between them. This CDR3 has 15 residues. CDR3 sequence reads: CASSIPHRGLHGYTF. CDR3 sequence (DNA): TGTGCCAGTAGTATCCCTCATCGGGGACTGCATGGCTACACCTTC.